This T cell receptor (beta chain) was documented in a study of CD8 T cells in ankylosing spondylitis. Study results and limitations: Disease-linked clones reportedly showed significant enrichment in matched ankylosing spondylitis synovial fluid. Characteristic of ankylosing spondylitis blood, it appeared, was a TCR beta motif comprising roughly 8 highly homologous variants.

This clonotype was seen many times. Its antigen remains unknown. Between the trimmed V and J ends, which lost 7 bases and 6 bases, there was a span of 13 bases. CDR3 length: 12 residues. CDR1 and CDR2 (germline): WNHNN, SYGVQD (reference sequence). TCRdb fed the 5' RACE reads into MiXCR, producing one record per CDR3 protein. The sample contains around 490,000 distinct CDR3 sequences, about 5.4% of which appear only once. The sequence was obtained from a male donor with ankylosing spondylitis. This sequence joins TRBV10-1 and TRBJ2-7; D is perhaps TRBD1 or TRBD2 (6 bases each). The sample consisted of blood, either unsorted or a sorted T cell fraction (not recorded which). This chain's CDR3 is CASKATGAEQYF. In DNA form, the CDR3 reads TGCGCCAGCAAGGCAACGGGGGCCGAGCAGTACTTC.